A single sample is the source of the 2 T cell receptor beta chains below, sequenced in a study of tumor and adjacent non-tumor tissue in lung cancer. TCRbeta libraries were built with three rounds of nested PCR, modified from ARM-PCR. TCRdb ran MiXCR on the multiplex PCR reads and lists one entry per CDR3 protein. The sample shows fewer than 100,000 distinct CDR3 sequences, more than 80% of them seen only once. This sample's RNA came from whole unsorted tissue. This non-tumor lung sample came from over 3 cm beyond the tumor edge. Sequencing used distant non-tumor lung tissue. The receptors originated from a man aged 55 to 70 with non-small cell lung cancer.

A word on this clonotype: This clone may be a read error of a much larger clone one base away. The V gene is TRBV6-2 or TRBV6-3, the J gene TRBJ2-7, with 11 bases lining up with TRBD2. CDR1 is MNHEY and CDR2 is SVGEGT in the germline V gene. The junction had 8 bases not matched to a gene; V was cut back by 0 bases and J by 4 bases. The CDR3 spans 17 residues. CDR3 in DNA: TGTGCCAGCAGTTACTCGGGGCAGACTAGCGGGATATACGAGCAGTACTTC. It encodes CASSYSGQTSGIYEQYF.

There are many counts of this clonotype. A single base separates this from a much larger clone, so it may be a read error. The V and J genes are TRBV11-2 and TRBJ1-1; D gene uncertain. Germline assignment: CDR1 SGHAT and CDR2 FQNNGV. The CDR3 covers 13 residues. The CDR3 DNA follows: TGTGCCTGCAGTCCGACCGCGTTCACTGAAGCTTTCTTT. It codes for CACSPTAFTEAFF.